This T cell receptor beta chain was recovered during a study of T cells expressing NK-cell markers (dated by TCRdb to the early 2020s). A note on the overall study: Three sorted T-cell subsets (CD3+CD56+NKG2C+, CD3+CD56+NKG2C- and CD3+CD56-NKG2C+) from roughly 8 donors had their TCR beta-chain repertoires profiled. The libraries were sequenced on Illumina HiSeq 2000/2500, MiSeq or NextSeq, producing 2 x 150 bp reads. All eight donors whose samples were sequenced were randomly selected healthy volunteers, three of them men and five women. Among the eight sequenced donors, only one was HCMV-seronegative, while the other seven were HCMV-seropositive. What the authors observed across the whole study: In over 5 donors, the dominant CD3+CD56+NKG2C+ clonotypes were among the top 10 CD8+ clonotypes and accounted for about 1.0-7.5% of CD8+ T cells. It remained unclear whether the expanded NKG2C-expressing T cell clones were specific for HCMV antigens. Those dominant clonotypes were again the most abundant among CD3+CD56-NKG2C+ cells in a handful of donors, at 28.3-60.1%.

HCMV serostatus was determined by detecting HCMV-specific IgG in serum with a commercial ELISA kit. Peripheral blood mononuclear cells were isolated from blood by Ficoll density gradient centrifugation. About this clonotype: This clone's antigen is unknown.

TCRdb lists the instrument as Illumina HiSeq 2000. TCR beta cDNA libraries were prepared using 5'RACE template switching, which introduced a universal primer site and unique molecular identifiers. Synthesis of cDNA was primed from the TCR beta constant segment and was followed by two consecutive PCR amplification steps. The authors' analysis ran thus. MIGEC was used to demultiplex reads and group the reads by UMI, and MiTCR was used to assemble and quantify clonotypes. To exclude erroneous sequences, only TCR cDNA sequences supported by at least two reads were retained. The tcR package was used for downstream repertoire analysis, and clonotypes were matched between fractions using CDR3 nucleotide sequence together with V segment. Antigen specificity was annotated against VDJdb with VDJmatch, allowing one amino acid substitution in CDR3. The reads went through TCRdb reprocessing, and each CDR3 protein sequence gets one entry with no DNA. The V and J calls shown here were made by TCRdb, not taken from the authors' results. The sample table holds roughly 180,000 distinct CDR3 sequences. Roughly 21% of the sample comes from the top ten.

CDR1 is given as DFQATT and CDR2 as SNEGSKA, both from the germline V gene (reference sequence). The cysteine opens and the phenylalanine closes a CDR3 of 15 amino acids. No DNA appears here. This receptor was taken from a man between 18 and 69 years old in good health. Source material: blood T cells: a sorted CD56 or NKG2C T cell subset, CD4+ or CD8+ T cells, or bulk PBMC T cells (not recorded which). The V gene is TRBV20-1 and the J gene is TRBJ2-1. The CDR3 region has the sequence CSAREVVRGYNEQFF.